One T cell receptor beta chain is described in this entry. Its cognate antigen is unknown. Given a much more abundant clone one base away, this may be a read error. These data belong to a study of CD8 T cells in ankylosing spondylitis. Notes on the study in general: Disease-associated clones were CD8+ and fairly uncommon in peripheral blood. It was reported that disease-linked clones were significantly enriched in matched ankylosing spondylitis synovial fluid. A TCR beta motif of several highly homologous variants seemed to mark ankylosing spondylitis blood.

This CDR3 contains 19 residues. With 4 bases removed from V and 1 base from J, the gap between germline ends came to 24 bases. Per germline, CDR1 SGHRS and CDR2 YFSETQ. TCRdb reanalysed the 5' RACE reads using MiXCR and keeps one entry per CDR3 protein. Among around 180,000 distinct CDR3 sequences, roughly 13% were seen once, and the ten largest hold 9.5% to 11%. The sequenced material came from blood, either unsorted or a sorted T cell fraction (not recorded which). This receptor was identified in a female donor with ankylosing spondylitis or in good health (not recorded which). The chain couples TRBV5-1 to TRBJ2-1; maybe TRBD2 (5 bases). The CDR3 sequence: CASSLEREWPTFSYNEQFF. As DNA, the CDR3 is TGCGCCAGCAGCCTCGAGAGGGAGTGGCCAACATTTTCCTACAATGAGCAGTTCTTC.